These 10 T cell receptor beta chains were all obtained from the same sample, sequenced in a study of blood T cell repertoires in COVID-19. Only in-frame clones appear in the TCRdb table, and some are missing; sequencing was by immunoSEQ multiplex PCR. The sample carries 200,000 to 250,000 clones, about 88% recorded once. The sample consisted of PBMCs or T cells enriched from blood (not recorded which). The receptors stem from a woman between 25 and 40 years old who had recovered from COVID-19.

V is TRBV7-9 and J is TRBJ1-2, with 7 positions matching TRBD1. Germline V lookup: CDR1 SEHNR, CDR2 FQNEAQ (reference sequence). The junction had 4 bases not matched to a gene; V was cut back by 3 bases and J by 6 bases. The CDR3 covers 13 residues. The CDR3 region is CASSFGTENGYTF. DNA for the CDR3: TGTGCCAGCAGCTTCGGGACAGAAAATGGCTACACCTTC.

This clone was detected only a few times. This chain uses TRBV9 with TRBJ2-1, with TRBD2 matching 10 bases. Germline V lookup: CDR1 SGDLS, CDR2 YYNGEE. The CDR3 runs 17 residues. The V segment lost 4 bases and the J segment 3 bases; nucleotides outside the gene matches: 10. CDR3 DNA: TGTGCCAGCAGCCCCGGAAGCGGGGGGGCCTTCTACAATGAGCAGTTCTTC. It specifies CASSPGSGGAFYNEQFF.

The chain is built from TRBV6-5 and TRBJ1-6; perhaps TRBD1 as D (6 bases). Trimming removed 9 bases from V and 9 bases from J, with 21 bases in between. This CDR3 contains 15 residues. Germline V lookup: CDR1 MNHEY, CDR2 SVGAGI. The CDR3 protein is CASTRGGDNISPLHF. As DNA, the CDR3 is TGTGCCAGTACAAGAGGGGGGGATAACATTTCACCCCTCCACTTT.

This chain uses TRBV4-3 with TRBJ1-2; no definite D call. Germline values: CDR1 LGHNA, CDR2 YSLEER. V lost 4 bases, J lost 5 bases, and 17 bases lay in between. CDR3 length: 15 amino acids. The CDR3 DNA reads TGCGCCAGCAGCCCTCGGAGCCCGGGAGGGTATGGCTACACCTTC. This encodes CASSPRSPGGYGYTF.

In nucleotides, the CDR3 is TGTGCCAGCTCACCCCGGGACAGGGGGGCGAACACTGAAGCTTTCTTT. Encoded protein: CASSPRDRGANTEAFF. V gene TRBV18 combines with J gene TRBJ1-1; 11 bases are shared with TRBD1. In germline, CDR1 is KGHSH, CDR2 LQKENI. Trimming took 3 bases from V and 1 from J; bases not matched to a gene: 4. The CDR3 covers 16 residues.

The rearrangement links TRBV7-9 to TRBJ1-2, with 9 bases lining up with TRBD1. J gave up 1 base and V 7 bases, and 13 bases lay outside the gene matches. CDR1 and CDR2 from the germline V gene are SEHNR and FQNEAQ (reference sequence). The CDR3 is 17 residues long. The CDR3 nucleotides read TGTGCCAGCATCCGGGGAGAGACAGGGGGGGATAACTATGGCTACACCTTC. This translates into CASIRGETGGDNYGYTF.

The V and J genes are TRBV4-1 and TRBJ2-5, with 9 bases matching TRBD1. V lost 6 bases, J lost 4 bases, and 15 bases stayed unmatched. The CDR3 sequence is 17 residues long. Germline lookup yields CDR1 MGHRA and CDR2 YSYEKL. The CDR3 DNA is TGCGCCAGCAGGCCACTTGGACAGGGGCCAGAGGGAGAGACCCAGTACTTC. It specifies CASRPLGQGPEGETQYF.

This clone came up once. V is TRBV11-2 and J is TRBJ1-1, with 8 bases matching TRBD1. V dropped 3 bases and J dropped 1; count of bases not matched to a gene: 7. This CDR3 region has 16 residues. Germline lookup yields CDR1 SGHAT and CDR2 FQNNGV. The CDR3 sequence is CASSFGQGGTNTEAFF. In DNA, the CDR3 is TGTGCCAGCAGCTTCGGACAGGGCGGTACGAACACTGAAGCTTTCTTT. The full variable domain, with the rest looked up from reference TRBV11-2 and TRBJ1-1, is EAGVAQSPRYKIIEKRQSVAFWCNPISGHATLYWYQQILGQGPKLLIQFQNNGVVDDSQLPKDRFSAERLKGVDSTLKIQPAKLEDSAVYLCASSFGQGGTNTEAFFGQGTRLTVV.

This clone came up once. The chain joins TRBV19 to TRBJ2-1, with D possibly TRBD1 on 6 matching bases. CDR1 LNHDA and CDR2 SQIVND come from the germline V gene (reference sequence). This CDR3 region has 12 residues. Trimming cost V 6 bases and J 8 bases, with 11 bases left between them. CDR3 nucleotide sequence: TGTGCCAGTAGGGGACCAGGGGATGAGCAGTTCTTC. Translation gives CASRGPGDEQFF.

The chain links TRBV6-5 to TRBJ1-2, with a possible D match to TRBD1 (5 bases). Between the trimmed V and J ends, which lost 6 bases and 2 bases, there was a span of 10 bases. The germline V gene has CDR1 MNHEY and CDR2 SVGAGI. There are 13 residues in the CDR3. DNA for the CDR3: TGTGCCAGCAGCCAGGGCCGAAACTATGGCTACACCTTC. Translated: CASSQGRNYGYTF.